The 20 T cell receptor beta chains reported below all come from one sample, sequenced in a study of blood T cell repertoires in COVID-19. The data were produced by immunoSEQ multiplex PCR, yet TCRdb's version contains in-frame clones alone and is incomplete. The sample has under 200,000 clones; 79% are singletons. Source material: peripheral blood. These receptors originate from a woman aged 55-70 years with COVID-19, enrolled during active disease.

V is TRBV25-1 and J is TRBJ2-7, with no clear D. The CDR3 has 17 residues. V lost 2 bases, J lost 2 bases, and 19 bases lay in between. Germline CDR1 is MGHDK and CDR2 is SYGVNS. The CDR3 reads CASSEQTSSVPTYEQYV. The CDR3 coding sequence is TGTGCCAGCAGTGAACAAACTTCCAGCGTTCCCACCTACGAGCAGTACGTC.

The chain employs TRBV6-5 and TRBJ2-7; possibly TRBD1 for D (6 bases). Trimming pared 6 bases from V and 5 bases from J, leaving 14 bases between. From germline, CDR1 is MNHEY and CDR2 SVGAGI. The CDR3 extends over 13 amino acids. CDR3 protein: CASSLDRPNEQYV. The CDR3 nucleotides read TGTGCCAGCAGCCTGGACAGACCGAACGAGCAGTACGTC.

The J gene is TRBJ2-1, the V gene TRBV6-4, with D tentatively TRBD2 (7 bases). The CDR3 sequence is 16 residues long. V lost 0 bases and J 4 bases, leaving 13 bases between the germline ends. Germline V gene sequence: CDR1 MRHNA, CDR2 SNTAGT. CDR3 region: CASSDSSRGGYNEQFF. The CDR3 DNA is TGTGCCAGCAGTGACTCTAGCAGGGGAGGGTACAATGAGCAGTTCTTC.

The V gene is TRBV19, the J gene TRBJ1-6; D perhaps matches TRBD1 (6 bases). Germline CDR1 is LNHDA and CDR2 is SQIVND (reference sequence). This CDR3 is 16 amino acids long. Trimming removed 5 bases from V and 3 bases from J, with 14 bases in between. The CDR3 DNA sequence: TGTGCCAGTAGTCCCTCCAGGGGCCTCTATAATTCACCCCTCCACTTT. Translated: CASSPSRGLYNSPLHF.

The rearrangement links TRBV9 to TRBJ2-3; 9 bases fit TRBD2. In germline, CDR1 is SGDLS, CDR2 YYNGEE. The CDR3 totals 16 residues. V lost 0 bases, J lost 2 bases, and 4 bases stayed unmatched. The CDR3 loop is CASSVESGGTTDTQYF. The CDR3 DNA reads TGTGCCAGCAGCGTAGAAAGCGGGGGGACCACAGATACGCAGTATTTT.

The genes are TRBV4-2 and TRBJ1-2; D gene ambiguous. This CDR3 region has 14 residues. Trimming stripped 0 bases from V and 8 bases from J, with 13 bases between. Germline CDR1 reads LGHNA; CDR2 reads YNFKEQ. CDR3 sequence (DNA): TGTGCCAGCAGCCAAGACTCTCGCGGGATCGGCTACACCTTC. Translated, it gives CASSQDSRGIGYTF.

The chain uses TRBV7-2 and TRBJ2-7; 8 nucleotides match TRBD1. CDR1 and CDR2 from the germline V gene are SGHTA and FQGNSA. After removal of 0 bases from V and 0 bases from J, the junction contained 4 bases not matched to a gene. The CDR3 is made up of 16 amino acids. The CDR3 sequence: CASSLARDRFSYEQYF. DNA of the CDR3: TGTGCCAGCAGCTTAGCCCGGGACAGGTTCTCCTACGAGCAGTACTTC.

This rearrangement joins TRBV19 to TRBJ2-1, with 8 bases fitting TRBD1. Germline CDR1 and CDR2: LNHDA and SQIVND (reference sequence). CDR3 length: 18 residues. V lost 1 base and J lost 5; bases outside the gene matches: 13. The CDR3 region is CASSIVPPGTGFHNEQFF. CDR3 coding DNA: TGTGCCAGTAGTATAGTACCCCCGGGGACAGGTTTTCACAATGAGCAGTTCTTC.

This clone was detected a few times. V and J are TRBV6-1 and TRBJ2-1; 9 bases are a match to TRBD2. The CDR3 totals 16 residues. Per the germline V gene, CDR1 is MNHNS and CDR2 is SASEGT. Trimming at V came to 4 bases and at J to 0 bases, leaving 4 bases not matched to a gene. The CDR3 nucleotides are TGTGCCAGCAGTGCTAGCGGGACTCTCTCCTACAATGAGCAGTTCTTC. Its translation is CASSASGTLSYNEQFF.

A single count supports this clone. The chain joins TRBV19 to TRBJ2-1; 8 nucleotides match TRBD1. Per the germline V gene, CDR1 is LNHDA and CDR2 is SQIVND (reference sequence). V gave up 5 bases and J gave up 2 bases; unmatched junction bases: 5. This CDR3 has 15 residues. The CDR3 spells CASSAPRGPYNEQFF. CDR3 bases: TGTGCCAGTAGTGCACCCAGGGGGCCCTACAATGAGCAGTTCTTC.

The rearrangement uses TRBV10-3 and TRBJ1-2; D perhaps matches TRBD1 (6 bases). V was shortened by 10 bases and J by 6 bases, with 27 bases between the two germline ends. The CDR3 is made up of 16 amino acids. Germline V gene data show CDR1 as ENHRY and CDR2 as SYGVKD. The CDR3 region has the DNA TGTGCCACCCACAACCCTAAATCAGGGGTTAAGGATGGCTACACCTTC. Its protein is CATHNPKSGVKDGYTF.

The rearrangement uses TRBV15 and TRBJ2-1, with D perhaps TRBD2 (7 bases). CDR1 is LNHNV, CDR2 YYDKDF, per germline (reference sequence). The V end was cut by 3 bases, the J end by 8 bases, with 17 bases between. CDR3 size: 15 residues. This chain's CDR3 is CATSSPGGPLDEQFF. In DNA, the CDR3 is TGTGCCACCAGCAGCCCCGGGGGGCCCTTAGATGAGCAGTTCTTC. The full variable domain, with the rest looked up from reference TRBV15 and TRBJ2-1, is DAMVIQNPRYQVTQFGKPVTLSCSQTLNHNVMYWYQQKSSQAPKLLFHYYDKDFNNEADTPDNFQSRRPNTSFCFLDIRSPGLGDTAMYLCATSSPGGPLDEQFFGPGTRLTVL.

This chain uses TRBV6-6 with TRBJ1-2; 8 bases line up with TRBD1. The V segment lost 7 bases and the J segment 7 bases; nucleotides outside the gene matches: 8. CDR1 and CDR2 (germline): MNHNY, SVGAGI (reference sequence). The CDR3 covers 13 residues. CDR3 coding DNA: TGTGCCAGCACAGGGCAGGGGGCTGGTGGCTACACCTTC. It codes for CASTGQGAGGYTF.

The genes are TRBV2 and TRBJ2-7; D possibly corresponds to TRBD1 (6 bases). Trimming removed 2 bases at V and 0 bases at J, with 8 bases between. Germline lookup yields CDR1 SNHLY and CDR2 FYNNEI. CDR3 length: 14 amino acids. This chain's CDR3 is CASSEQGFSYEQYF. The CDR3 coding sequence is TGTGCCAGCAGTGAACAGGGGTTCTCCTACGAGCAGTACTTC. The whole variable domain, filled in from reference TRBV2 and TRBJ2-7, reads EPEVTQTPSHQVTQMGQEVILRCVPISNHLYFYWYRQILGQKVEFLVSFYNNEISEKSEIFDDQFSVERPDGSNFTLKIRSTKLEDSAMYFCASSEQGFSYEQYFGPGTRLTVT.

This sequence joins TRBV9 and TRBJ2-3; 15 bases are a match to TRBD2. The germline CDR1 and CDR2 sequences are SGDLS and YYNGEE. This CDR3 has 20 residues. With 4 bases clipped from V and 8 bases from J, the junction kept 20 bases outside the gene matches. The CDR3 region has the DNA TGTGCCAGCAGCCTCACGGCTGGGACTAGCGGGAGGCCCGCGGGTACTACGCAGTATTTT. Protein product: CASSLTAGTSGRPAGTTQYF.

CDR3: CASRPGEGQPQHF. In nucleotides, the CDR3 is TGTGCCAGTAGACCAGGGGAGGGTCAGCCCCAGCATTTT. The chain couples TRBV19 to TRBJ1-5, with D tentatively TRBD1 (6 bases). The CDR3 covers 13 residues. V was cut by 6 bases and J by 6 bases, with 12 bases left in between. The germline gives CDR1 LNHDA, CDR2 SQIVND (reference sequence).

CDR3 in amino acids: CASRGGSSYNEQFF. The CDR3 DNA reads as TGTGCCAGCCGGGGGGGGAGCTCCTACAATGAGCAGTTCTTC. The rearrangement uses TRBV6-5 and TRBJ2-1; TRBD2 aligns across 8 bases. Germline-derived CDR1 and CDR2 are MNHEY and SVGAGI. The V gene end was trimmed by 8 bases and the J gene end by 0 bases; junction bases not matched to a gene: 3. The length of the CDR3 is 14 residues.

Concerning this clone: This sample also contains other DNA sequences that code for the same CDR3. The chain joins TRBV6-5 to TRBJ1-5; no clear D gene. Per germline, CDR1 MNHEY and CDR2 SVGAGI. This CDR3 has 13 residues. V lost 5 bases and J 2 bases, leaving 7 bases between the germline ends. DNA of the CDR3: TGTGCCAGCAGTCGCACAGGCAATCAGCCCCAGCATTTT. Its translation: CASSRTGNQPQHF.

The gene calls are TRBV12-3 or TRBV12-4 and TRBJ1-4; D unresolved. V lost 4 bases to trimming and J lost 6 bases, with 6 bases between them. CDR3 length: 12 amino acids. The CDR3 coding sequence is TGTGCCAGCAGTTCGGCGGATGAAAAACTGTTTTTT. Protein product: CASSSADEKLFF.

The chain combines TRBV27 with TRBJ1-1, with TRBD1 matching 7 bases. The CDR3 runs to 17 residues. V trimming: 6 bases; J trimming: 0 bases; junction bases outside the gene matches: 13. Germline V lookup: CDR1 MNHEY, CDR2 SMNVEV (reference sequence). The CDR3 DNA follows: TGTGCCAGCAGGCCCATACAGGGGTTGGTAATGAACACTGAAGCTTTCTTT. It yields the protein CASRPIQGLVMNTEAFF.